The 14 T cell receptor beta chains presented below share a single source sample, sequenced in a study of blood T cell repertoires in COVID-19. The data were produced by immunoSEQ multiplex PCR, yet TCRdb's version contains in-frame clones alone and is incomplete. This repertoire shows 35,000 to 55,000 clones, about 85% found once; its top ten account for over 9%. Sequenced material: peripheral blood. All receptors derive from a human donor in a cohort sampled during active COVID-19.

The chain carries TRBV28 and TRBJ1-5; TRBD1 might be the D (6 bases). The CDR3 loop spans 17 amino acids. Trimming removed 3 bases at V and 4 bases at J, with 19 bases between. Germline V gives CDR1 MDHEN, CDR2 SYDVKM. The CDR3 protein is CASSLPPGQQRNQPQHF. The CDR3 DNA reads as TGTGCCAGCAGTTTGCCCCCAGGACAGCAGCGGAATCAGCCCCAGCATTTT.

This rearrangement joins TRBV10-3 to TRBJ2-4; D is uncertain. There are 13 residues in the CDR3. The V gene lost 8 bases and the J gene lost 8 bases, with 16 bases spanning the gap. The germline V gene has CDR1 ENHRY and CDR2 SYGVKD. The CDR3 is CAIAAVLSDIQYF. CDR3 bases: TGTGCCATCGCGGCGGTTCTCTCTGACATTCAGTACTTC.

The chain has TRBV12-3 or TRBV12-4 and TRBJ2-2; 7 positions agree with TRBD1. The CDR3 length is 13 residues. J lost 5 bases, V lost 8 bases, and 5 bases had no gene match. CDR3 sequence (DNA): TGTGCCAGCCTACAGGGGATGACCGGGGAGCTGTTTTTT. Its protein product is CASLQGMTGELFF.

The rearrangement uses TRBV28 and TRBJ2-2, with 8 bases aligning to TRBD1. With V trimmed by 6 bases and J by 6 bases, 9 bases remained unmatched. Per the germline V gene, CDR1 is MDHEN and CDR2 is SYDVKM. The CDR3 is 15 residues long. The CDR3, as DNA: TGTGCCAGCAGCCTTTGGACAGGGTCCCCCGGGGAGCTGTTTTTT. Residues: CASSLWTGSPGELFF.

The rearrangement joins TRBV7-9 to TRBJ2-1, with D possibly matching TRBD2 (6 bases). Trimming left V 11 bases short and J 4 bases short, with 15 bases between. The CDR3 runs 13 residues. Germline V lookup: CDR1 SEHNR, CDR2 FQNEAQ (reference sequence). DNA for the CDR3: TGTGCCGCGAACTCCGGGAGTTACAATGAGCAGTTCTTC. Its protein product is CAANSGSYNEQFF.

V is TRBV5-1 and J is TRBJ1-2; D perhaps matches TRBD1 (6 bases). The CDR3 is made up of 13 amino acids. The V gene's germline CDR1 is SGHRS and CDR2 YFSETQ. Deletions cut 4 bases from V and 2 bases from J, with 9 bases between. The CDR3 sequence: CASSPGTNYGYTF. DNA of the CDR3: TGCGCCAGCAGCCCAGGGACAAACTATGGCTACACCTTC.

The chain recombines TRBV7-2 with TRBJ2-7; D possibly corresponds to TRBD2 (6 bases). Germline CDR1 SGHTA, CDR2 FQGNSA. The CDR3 is made up of 15 amino acids. The V end was cut by 1 base, the J end by 2 bases, with 12 bases between. In DNA, the CDR3 is TGTGCCAGCAGCTTAGTCCACGCGGGGACCTACGAGCAGTACTTC. Its protein is CASSLVHAGTYEQYF. The variable domain in full, with the rest retrieved from reference TRBV7-2 and TRBJ2-7, is GAGVSQSPSNKVTEKGKDVELRCDPISGHTALYWYRQSLGQGLEFLIYFQGNSAPDKSGLPSDRFSAERTGGSVSTLTIQRTQQEDSAVYLCASSLVHAGTYEQYFGPGTRLTVT.

Only a few counts were recorded for this clone. The genes are TRBV29-1 and TRBJ2-6, with no clear D. Germline V gives CDR1 SQVTM, CDR2 ANQGSEA. Trimming stripped 6 bases from V and 4 bases from J, with 7 bases between. This CDR3 spans 12 amino acids. CDR3 in amino acids: CSVQQGANVLTF. CDR3 bases: TGCAGCGTCCAACAGGGGGCCAACGTCCTGACTTTC.

CDR3 in DNA: TGTGCCAGCAGCTTAGGCACTAGCGCCTCCTACGAGCAGTACTTC. Translating gives CASSLGTSASYEQYF. V usage is TRBV7-8 and J usage is TRBJ2-7; 7 positions match TRBD2. The J segment lost 0 bases and the V segment lost 1 base, leaving 3 bases of the junction unmatched. CDR1 SGHVS and CDR2 FQNEAQ come from the germline V gene. The CDR3 has 15 residues.

The chain links TRBV29-1 to TRBJ2-7, with no clear D. V was shortened by 5 bases and J by 2 bases, with 7 bases between the two germline ends. The CDR3 has 11 amino acids. Germline loops: CDR1 SQVTM, CDR2 ANQGSEA. The CDR3 here is CSVRNTYEQYF. The CDR3 nucleotides are TGCAGCGTTCGCAACACCTACGAGCAGTACTTC.

The chain couples TRBV2 to TRBJ2-7; D is possibly TRBD2 (5 bases). Germline lookup yields CDR1 SNHLY and CDR2 FYNNEI. Between the trimmed V and J ends, which lost 3 bases and 9 bases, there was a span of 18 bases. CDR3 length: 14 residues. Here the CDR3 reads CASSDGGLLFGQYF. Written as DNA, the CDR3 is TGTGCCAGCAGTGATGGCGGGCTCCTATTTGGGCAGTACTTC.

DNA of the CDR3: TGTGCCAGCAGCCTATCGGGGACAGGGGGTTCAGATACGCAGTATTTT. Residues: CASSLSGTGGSDTQYF. V gene TRBV4-2 combines with J gene TRBJ2-3, with TRBD1 matching 11 bases. This CDR3 is built from 16 residues. J was trimmed by 4 bases and V by 4 bases; bases with no gene match: 7. In germline, CDR1 is LGHNA, CDR2 YNFKEQ.

The chain joins TRBV6-4 to TRBJ1-2, with D maybe TRBD1 (6 bases). Looked up from germline, CDR1 is MRHNA and CDR2 is SNTAGT. The CDR3 is 13 amino acids. V lost 6 bases to trimming and J lost 6 bases, with 14 bases between them. The DNA of the CDR3 is TGTGCCAGCAGAGCCAACTCAGGGGATGGCTACACCTTC. This translates into CASRANSGDGYTF.

The chain couples TRBV7-9 to TRBJ2-4, with a tentative D call TRBD2 (5 bases). This CDR3 has 13 amino acids. Trimming removed 5 bases from V and 8 bases from J, with 13 bases in between. Per the germline V gene, CDR1 is SEHNR and CDR2 is FQNEAQ (reference sequence). The CDR3 is CASSQDPGDIQYF. The CDR3 DNA follows: TGTGCCAGCAGCCAGGACCCCGGGGACATTCAGTACTTC. Looking up the rest from reference TRBV7-9 and TRBJ2-4 gives the full variable domain: DTGVSQNPRHKITKRGQNVTFRCDPISEHNRLYWYRQTLGQGPEFLTYFQNEAQLEKSRLLSDRFSAERPKGSFSTLEIQRTEQGDSAMYLCASSQDPGDIQYFGAGTRLSVL.